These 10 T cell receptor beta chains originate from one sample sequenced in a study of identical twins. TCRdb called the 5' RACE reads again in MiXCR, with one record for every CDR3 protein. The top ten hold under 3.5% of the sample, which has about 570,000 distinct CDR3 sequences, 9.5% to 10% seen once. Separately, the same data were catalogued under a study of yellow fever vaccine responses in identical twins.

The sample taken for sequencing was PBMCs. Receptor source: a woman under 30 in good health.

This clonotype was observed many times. CDR3 sequence (DNA): TGTGCCAGCAGCTTAGAGGCTAGCACAGATACGCAGTATTTT. Amino acid sequence: CASSLEASTDTQYF. The chain carries TRBV7-2 and TRBJ2-3; D ambiguous. V was shortened by 1 base and J by 0 bases, with 5 bases between the two germline ends. This CDR3 comprises 14 residues. CDR1 is SGHTA, CDR2 FQGNSA, per germline.

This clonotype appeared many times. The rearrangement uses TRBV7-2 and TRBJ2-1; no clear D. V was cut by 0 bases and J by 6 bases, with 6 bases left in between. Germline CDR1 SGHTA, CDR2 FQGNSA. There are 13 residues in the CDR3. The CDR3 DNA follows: TGTGCCAGCAGCTTAGCCGTTAGCAATGAGCAGTTCTTC. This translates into CASSLAVSNEQFF.

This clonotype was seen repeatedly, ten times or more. The CDR3 coding sequence is TGTGCCAGCAGCTTGGCGACTAGCGGGAGGGCCGGAGGAGATACGCAGTATTTT. Translation: CASSLATSGRAGGDTQYF. The chain is built from TRBV11-1 and TRBJ2-3; 14 nucleotides align to TRBD2. J gave up 5 bases and V 3 bases, and 10 bases lay outside the gene matches. The CDR3 covers 18 residues. Germline-derived CDR1 and CDR2 are SGHAT and FQDESV (reference sequence).

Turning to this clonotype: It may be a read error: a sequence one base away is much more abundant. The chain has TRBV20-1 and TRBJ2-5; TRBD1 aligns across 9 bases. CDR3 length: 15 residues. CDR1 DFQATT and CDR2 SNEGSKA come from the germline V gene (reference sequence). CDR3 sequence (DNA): TGCAGTGCTAGGGGACAGGGAAACTCCCAAGAGACCCACTACTTC. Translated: CSARGQGNSQETHYF.

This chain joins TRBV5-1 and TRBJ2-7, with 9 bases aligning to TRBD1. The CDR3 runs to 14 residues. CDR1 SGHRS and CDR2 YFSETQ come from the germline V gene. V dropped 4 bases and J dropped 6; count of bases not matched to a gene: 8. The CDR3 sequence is CASSHGWTGVEQYF. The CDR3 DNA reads TGCGCCAGCAGCCATGGATGGACAGGGGTCGAGCAGTACTTC.

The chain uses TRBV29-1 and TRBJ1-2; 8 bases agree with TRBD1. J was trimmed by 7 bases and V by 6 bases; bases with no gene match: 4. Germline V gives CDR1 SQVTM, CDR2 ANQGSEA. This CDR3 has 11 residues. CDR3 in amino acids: CSVRTGPGYTF. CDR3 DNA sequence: TGCAGCGTCCGGACAGGGCCTGGCTACACCTTC. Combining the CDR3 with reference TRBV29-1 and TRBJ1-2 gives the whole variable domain SAVISQKPSRDICQRGTSLTIQCQVDSQVTMMFWYRQQPGQSLTLIATANQGSEATYESGFVIDKFPISRPNLTFSTLTVSNMSPEDSSIYLCSVRTGPGYTFGSGTRLTVV.

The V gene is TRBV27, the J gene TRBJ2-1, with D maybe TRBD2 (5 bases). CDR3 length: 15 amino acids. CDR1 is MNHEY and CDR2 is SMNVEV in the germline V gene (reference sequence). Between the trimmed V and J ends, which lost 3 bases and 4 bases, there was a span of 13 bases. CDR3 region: CASSFGGSLYNEQFF. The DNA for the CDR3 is TGTGCCAGCAGTTTTGGCGGGTCCCTGTACAATGAGCAGTTCTTC.

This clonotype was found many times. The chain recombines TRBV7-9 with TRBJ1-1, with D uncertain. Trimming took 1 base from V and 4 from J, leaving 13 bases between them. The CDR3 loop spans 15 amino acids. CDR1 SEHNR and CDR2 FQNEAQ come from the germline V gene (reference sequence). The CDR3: CASSLGGSWGTEAFF. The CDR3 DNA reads TGTGCCAGCAGCTTAGGGGGTTCGTGGGGCACTGAAGCTTTCTTT.

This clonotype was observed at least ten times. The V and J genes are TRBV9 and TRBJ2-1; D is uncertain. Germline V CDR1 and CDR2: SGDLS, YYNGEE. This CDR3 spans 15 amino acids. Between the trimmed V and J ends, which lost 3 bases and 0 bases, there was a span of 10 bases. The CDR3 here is CASSDGPSSYNEQFF. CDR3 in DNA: TGTGCCAGCAGCGATGGGCCGAGCTCCTACAATGAGCAGTTCTTC.

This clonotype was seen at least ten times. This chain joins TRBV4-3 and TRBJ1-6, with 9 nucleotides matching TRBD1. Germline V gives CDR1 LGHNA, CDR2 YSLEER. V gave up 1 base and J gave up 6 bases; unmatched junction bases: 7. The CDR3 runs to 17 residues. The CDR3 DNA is TGCGCCAGCAGCCAAGCCGGGACAGGGAAAAGTAATTCACCCCTCCACTTT. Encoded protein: CASSQAGTGKSNSPLHF.